Below, 16 T cell receptor beta chains from the same sample are listed, as sequenced in a study of post-analysis software for immune sequencing data. The study, taken as a whole, reports: Patients showed TRBV5-6, TRBV5-1 and TRBV20-1 among 4 or 5 TRBV segments more frequent than in controls.

For these TCRs, the target antigens are not known. cDNA libraries for TCR beta contained unique molecular identifiers. TCRdb recomputed calls from the PCR reads with MiXCR, one row per CDR3 protein. The sample yields 430,000 or so distinct CDR3 sequences, approximately 37% seen once. Sequencing was done on a sample of blood. The receptors stem from a girl under 10 years old with multiple sclerosis.

The chain has TRBV7-9 and TRBJ1-1; possible D gene TRBD1, 5 bases. Germline V CDR1 and CDR2: SEHNR, FQNEAQ (reference sequence). The CDR3 sequence is 15 residues long. The V end was cut by 0 bases, the J end by 4 bases, with 12 bases between. CDR3: CASSLARVTFTEAFF. CDR3 sequence (DNA): TGTGCCAGCAGCTTAGCCAGGGTCACGTTCACTGAAGCTTTCTTT.

This clonotype has a handful of counts. V is TRBV20-1 and J is TRBJ2-3; 7 bases are a match to TRBD2. This CDR3 has 16 amino acids. Germline-derived CDR1 and CDR2 are DFQATT and SNEGSKA (reference sequence). V dropped 0 bases and J dropped 4; count of bases not matched to a gene: 10. The CDR3 protein is CSARDRGYREADTQYF. The CDR3, as DNA: TGCAGTGCTAGAGACCGGGGATACCGGGAGGCAGATACGCAGTATTTT.

V gene TRBV5-1 combines with J gene TRBJ2-4; a weak D match, TRBD1 (5 bases). The germline V and J ends were trimmed by 7 bases and 0 bases, with 17 bases remaining between them. From germline, CDR1 is SGHRS and CDR2 YFSETQ. The CDR3 runs to 16 residues. CDR3 loop: CASARSGYLAKNIQYF. Written as DNA, the CDR3 is TGCGCCAGCGCCCGATCAGGGTACTTAGCCAAAAACATTCAGTACTTC.

The J gene is TRBJ2-1, the V gene TRBV24-1, with D perhaps TRBD1 or TRBD2 (6 bases each). Trimming stripped 3 bases from V and 2 bases from J, with 19 bases between. CDR1 KGHDR and CDR2 SFDVKD come from the germline V gene. The CDR3 sequence is 18 residues long. CDR3: CATSDRGLPGDTYNEQFF. The DNA of the CDR3 is TGTGCCACCAGTGATCGCGGACTACCAGGGGACACCTACAATGAGCAGTTCTTC.

The chain carries TRBV2 and TRBJ2-1, with D maybe TRBD1 (6 bases). The germline V and J ends were trimmed by 2 bases and 3 bases, with 17 bases remaining between them. The CDR3 loop spans 17 amino acids. Looked up from germline, CDR1 is SNHLY and CDR2 is FYNNEI. The CDR3 is CASSETGTQTLYNEQFF. The CDR3 bases are TGTGCCAGCAGTGAAACAGGGACCCAAACCCTCTACAATGAGCAGTTCTTC.

This clonotype came up once. The J gene is TRBJ2-3, the V gene TRBV7-9; TRBD2 aligns across 7 bases. V dropped 3 bases and J dropped 5; count of bases not matched to a gene: 8. CDR3 length: 15 amino acids. Germline V gene data show CDR1 as SEHNR and CDR2 as FQNEAQ (reference sequence). The CDR3 DNA sequence: TGTGCCAGCAGCTTTTCTAGCGGCGAGCGAGATACGCAGTATTTT. Its protein is CASSFSSGERDTQYF.

This chain links TRBV20-1 with TRBJ1-1, with D possibly TRBD1 on 5 matching bases. The CDR3 is 14 residues long. V lost 2 bases to trimming and J lost 1 base, with 11 bases between them. The germline gives CDR1 DFQATT, CDR2 SNEGSKA (reference sequence). The CDR3 DNA is TGCAGTGCTAGAAGGGCAGGGAGGAACACTGAAGCTTTCTTT. Protein: CSARRAGRNTEAFF.

The J gene is TRBJ2-7, the V gene TRBV12-3 or TRBV12-4, with D possibly matching TRBD1 (9 bases). This CDR3 has 15 residues. The V end lost 7 bases, the J end lost 3 bases, and 19 bases lay between the germline ends. The chain's CDR3 is CASTTGGTGIYEQYF. CDR3 in DNA: TGTGCCAGCACCACGGGGGGGACAGGGATCTACGAGCAGTACTTC.

The V and J genes are TRBV12-3 or TRBV12-4 and TRBJ2-3, with D maybe TRBD2 (5 bases). V lost 1 base and J 4 bases, leaving 12 bases between the germline ends. This CDR3 has 15 amino acids. The CDR3 is CASSLDPSMPDTQYF. DNA of the CDR3: TGTGCCAGCAGTTTAGATCCTAGCATGCCAGATACGCAGTATTTT.

This clonotype came up a few times. The gene calls are TRBV10-3 and TRBJ1-5; a possible D gene is TRBD1 (6 bases). The CDR3 is made up of 15 amino acids. From germline, CDR1 is ENHRY and CDR2 SYGVKD. V was pared by 6 bases and J by 7 bases, with 19 bases between. The CDR3 DNA reads as TGTGCCATCAGCCGAGAAACAGGGTCGGGGCAGCCCCAGCATTTT. Translated: CAISRETGSGQPQHF.

This sequence joins TRBV20-1 and TRBJ2-3; no clear D gene. The germline CDR1 and CDR2 sequences are DFQATT and SNEGSKA (reference sequence). V was trimmed by 0 bases and J by 4 bases, leaving 14 bases between them. This CDR3 has 15 amino acids. The CDR3 sequence: CSARDRLGYADTQYF. The CDR3 DNA is TGCAGTGCTAGAGATCGACTCGGATACGCAGATACGCAGTATTTT.

The V and J genes are TRBV5-1 and TRBJ2-3; the D gene is possibly TRBD2 (5 bases). V was clipped by 1 base and J by 0 bases, with 12 bases between them. CDR3 length: 16 residues. The germline V gene encodes CDR1 SGHRS and CDR2 YFSETQ. This CDR3 is CASSLWVRTSTDTQYF. The CDR3 DNA is TGCGCCAGCAGCTTGTGGGTTCGGACTAGCACAGATACGCAGTATTTT.

The chain carries TRBV7-2 and TRBJ1-5; D perhaps matches TRBD1 (5 bases). Deletions cut 4 bases from V and 6 bases from J, with 16 bases between. The length of the CDR3 is 15 residues. The germline gives CDR1 SGHTA, CDR2 FQGNSA. DNA of the CDR3: TGTGCCAGCAGCTGGGGGGGAGGGACCGGTCAGCCCCAGCATTTT. This translates into CASSWGGGTGQPQHF.

This clonotype has a handful of counts. This chain uses TRBV27 with TRBJ2-1; D might be TRBD2 (6 bases). From germline, CDR1 is MNHEY and CDR2 SMNVEV (reference sequence). V gave up 0 bases and J gave up 2 bases, with 11 bases separating them. CDR3 length: 16 residues. The CDR3 spells CASSLSHQRAYNEQFF. DNA for the CDR3: TGTGCCAGCAGTTTATCCCACCAGCGGGCCTACAATGAGCAGTTCTTC.

There are a few counts of this clonotype. The V call is TRBV3-1, the J call TRBJ2-1; 11 nucleotides align to TRBD2. Germline trimming cut 0 bases from V and 5 bases from J; bases unmatched to any gene: 6. The CDR3 spans 17 residues. CDR1 and CDR2 from the germline V gene are LGHDT and YNNKEL (reference sequence). Here the CDR3 reads CASSQDGGLAGHNEQFF. For the CDR3, the DNA is TGTGCCAGCAGCCAAGATGGTGGACTAGCGGGCCACAATGAGCAGTTCTTC.

This clonotype has just a few counts. The DNA of the CDR3 is TGCAGTGCTAGATCGACTATTGCTTACGAGCAGTACTTC. Its protein is CSARSTIAYEQYF. J is TRBJ2-7 and V is TRBV20-1, with D possibly matching TRBD2 (5 bases). V lost 2 bases, J lost 4 bases, and 12 bases lay in between. The CDR3 has 13 residues. Germline loops: CDR1 DFQATT, CDR2 SNEGSKA (reference sequence).